The entry below describes one T cell receptor beta chain. This sample was included in a study of blood T cell repertoires in COVID-19. Study background: Acute and convalescent COVID-19 samples came from the United States, Italy and Spain. From T cells, B-cell-depleted T cells, or PBMCs came the material, which was cDNA or gDNA.

The junction had 1 base not matched to a gene; V was cut back by 4 bases and J by 2 bases. This CDR3 spans 12 amino acids. Germline CDR1 is SQVTM and CDR2 is ANQGSEA. This table comes from immunoSEQ multiplex PCR, and its TCRdb copy is limited to in-frame clones, with some not included. The table shows 250,000 or so clones, with 90% occurring only once. Enrolment of Seattle patients took place during active infection, and they were followed longitudinally. Sequencing was done on a sample of peripheral blood. The V gene is TRBV29-1, the J gene TRBJ2-7, with 8 nucleotides matching TRBD1. The sequence was collected from a woman aged 55 to 70 with COVID-19, enrolled during active disease. Written as DNA, the CDR3 is TGCAGCGTTGGGACAGGGCCCTACGAGCAGTACTTC. Its protein product is CSVGTGPYEQYF.